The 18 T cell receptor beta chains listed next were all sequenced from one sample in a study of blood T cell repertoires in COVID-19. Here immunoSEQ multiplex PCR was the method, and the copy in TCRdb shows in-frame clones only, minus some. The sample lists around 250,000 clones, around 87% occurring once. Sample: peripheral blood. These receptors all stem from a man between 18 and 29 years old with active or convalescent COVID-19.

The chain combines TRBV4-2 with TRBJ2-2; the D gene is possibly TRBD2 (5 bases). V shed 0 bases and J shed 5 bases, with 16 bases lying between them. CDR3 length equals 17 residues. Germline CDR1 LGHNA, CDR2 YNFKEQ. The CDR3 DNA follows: TGTGCCAGCAGCCAAGAGCGGCGGGTTAGAATTACCGGGGAGCTGTTTTTT. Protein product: CASSQERRVRITGELFF.

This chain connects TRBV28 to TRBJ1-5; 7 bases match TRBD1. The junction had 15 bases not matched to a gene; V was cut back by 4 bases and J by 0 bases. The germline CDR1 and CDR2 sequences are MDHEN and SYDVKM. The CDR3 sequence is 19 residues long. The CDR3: CASSSMDRTGENSNQPQHF. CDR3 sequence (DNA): TGTGCCAGCAGTTCGATGGACAGGACGGGGGAGAATAGCAATCAGCCCCAGCATTTT.

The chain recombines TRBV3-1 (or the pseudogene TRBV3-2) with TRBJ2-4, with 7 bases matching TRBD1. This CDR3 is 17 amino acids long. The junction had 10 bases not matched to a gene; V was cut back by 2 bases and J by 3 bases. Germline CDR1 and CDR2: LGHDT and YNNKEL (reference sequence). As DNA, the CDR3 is TGTGCCAGCAGCCAATTCTCGACAGGGTCAGGCAAAAACATTCAGTACTTC. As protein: CASSQFSTGSGKNIQYF.

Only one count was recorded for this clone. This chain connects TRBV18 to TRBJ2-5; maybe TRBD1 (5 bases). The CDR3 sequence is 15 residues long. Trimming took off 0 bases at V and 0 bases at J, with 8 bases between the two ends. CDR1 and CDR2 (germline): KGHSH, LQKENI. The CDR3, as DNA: TGTGCCAGCTCACCACCGCAGGGTTACCAAGAGACCCAGTACTTC. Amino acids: CASSPPQGYQETQYF.

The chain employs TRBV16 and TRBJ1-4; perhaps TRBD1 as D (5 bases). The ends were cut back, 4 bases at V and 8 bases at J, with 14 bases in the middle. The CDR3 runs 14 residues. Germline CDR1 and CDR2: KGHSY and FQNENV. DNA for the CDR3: TGTGCCAGCAGCCTATCCAGGGTAGGGGAAAAACTGTTTTTT. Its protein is CASSLSRVGEKLFF.

The CDR3 here is CASRRLAGSSYEQYF. The DNA of the CDR3 is TGTGCCAGCAGAAGACTAGCGGGAAGCTCCTACGAGCAGTACTTC. The chain uses TRBV2 and TRBJ2-7, with 11 bases identical to TRBD2. CDR3 length: 15 amino acids. J lost 0 bases, V lost 6 bases, and 4 bases had no gene match. Germline V gene sequence: CDR1 SNHLY, CDR2 FYNNEI.

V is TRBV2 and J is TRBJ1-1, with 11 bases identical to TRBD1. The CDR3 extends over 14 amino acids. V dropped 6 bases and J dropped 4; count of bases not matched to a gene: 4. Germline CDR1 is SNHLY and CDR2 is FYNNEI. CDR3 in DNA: TGTGCCAGCAGGGCGGACAGGGGGCCCACTGAAGCTTTCTTT. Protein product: CASRADRGPTEAFF.

CDR3 region: CARSFRQIQGYGYTF. Written as DNA, the CDR3 is TGTGCCAGAAGCTTTCGACAGATTCAGGGCTATGGCTACACCTTC. V usage is TRBV5-3 and J usage is TRBJ1-2; a weak D match, TRBD1 (5 bases). TRBV5-3 is flagged as an ORF with uncertain function. Trimming took off 2 bases at V and 4 bases at J, with 15 bases between the two ends. The CDR3 loop spans 15 amino acids.

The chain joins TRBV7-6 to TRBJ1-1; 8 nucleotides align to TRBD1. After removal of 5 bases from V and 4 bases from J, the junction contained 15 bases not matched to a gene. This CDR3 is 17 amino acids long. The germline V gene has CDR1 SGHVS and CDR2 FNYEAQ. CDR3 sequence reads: CASSPTTAGGWVTEAFF. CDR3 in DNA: TGTGCCAGCAGCCCCACGACGGCAGGGGGCTGGGTCACTGAAGCTTTCTTT.

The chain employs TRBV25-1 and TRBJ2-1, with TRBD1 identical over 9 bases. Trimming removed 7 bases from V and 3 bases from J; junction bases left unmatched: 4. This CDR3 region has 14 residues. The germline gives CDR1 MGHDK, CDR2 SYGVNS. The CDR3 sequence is CASNGQGNYNEQFF. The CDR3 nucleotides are TGTGCCAGCAACGGACAGGGGAACTACAATGAGCAGTTCTTC. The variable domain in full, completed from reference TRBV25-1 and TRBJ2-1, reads EADIYQTPRYLVIGTGKKITLECSQTMGHDKMYWYQQDPGMELHLIHYSYGVNSTEKGDLSSESTVSRIRTEHFPLTLESARPSHTSQYLCASNGQGNYNEQFFGPGTRLTVL.

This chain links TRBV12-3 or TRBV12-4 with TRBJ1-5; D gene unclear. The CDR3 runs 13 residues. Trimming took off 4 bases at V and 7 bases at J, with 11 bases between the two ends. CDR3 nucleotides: TGTGCCAGCAGTTCATTTAACGGGCAGCCCCAGCATTTT. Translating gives CASSSFNGQPQHF.

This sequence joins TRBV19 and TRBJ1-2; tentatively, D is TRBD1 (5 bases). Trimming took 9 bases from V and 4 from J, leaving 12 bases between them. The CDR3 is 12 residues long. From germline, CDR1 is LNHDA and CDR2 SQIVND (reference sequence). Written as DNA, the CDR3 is TGTGCCAGCGGTGGGGGGTTCTATGGCTACACCTTC. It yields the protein CASGGGFYGYTF.

The chain's CDR3 is CASSLGRVGSEDEQYF. The CDR3 DNA sequence: TGTGCCAGCAGCTTAGGCCGGGTCGGTTCTGAAGACGAGCAGTACTTC. V usage is TRBV7-9 and J usage is TRBJ2-7; D is ambiguous. Germline assignment: CDR1 SEHNR and CDR2 FQNEAQ (reference sequence). Trimming stripped 1 base from V and 5 bases from J, with 18 bases between. This CDR3 contains 16 residues.

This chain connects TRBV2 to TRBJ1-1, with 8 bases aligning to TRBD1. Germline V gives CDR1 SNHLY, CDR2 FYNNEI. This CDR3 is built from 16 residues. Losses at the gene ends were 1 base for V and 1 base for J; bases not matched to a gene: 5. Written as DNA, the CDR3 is TGTGCCAGCAGTGAAGGGGCAGGGGGCGGGAACACTGAAGCTTTCTTT. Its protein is CASSEGAGGGNTEAFF.

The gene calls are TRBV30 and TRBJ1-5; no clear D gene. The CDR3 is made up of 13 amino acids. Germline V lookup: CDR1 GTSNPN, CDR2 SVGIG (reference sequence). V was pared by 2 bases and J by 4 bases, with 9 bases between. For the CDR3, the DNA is TGTGCCTGGAGTTCGTCAGAAAATCAGCCCCAGCATTTT. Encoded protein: CAWSSSENQPQHF.

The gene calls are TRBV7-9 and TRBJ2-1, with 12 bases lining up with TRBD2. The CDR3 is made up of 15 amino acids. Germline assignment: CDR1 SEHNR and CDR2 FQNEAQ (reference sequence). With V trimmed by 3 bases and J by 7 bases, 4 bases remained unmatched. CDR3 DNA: TGTGCCAGCAGCTTCCCTAGCGGGGGGGAAAATGAGCAGTTCTTC. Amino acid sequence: CASSFPSGGENEQFF.

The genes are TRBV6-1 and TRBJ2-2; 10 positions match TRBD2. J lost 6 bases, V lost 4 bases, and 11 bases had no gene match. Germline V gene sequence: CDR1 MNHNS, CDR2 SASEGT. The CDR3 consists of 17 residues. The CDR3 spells CASSAMESGGVSGELFF. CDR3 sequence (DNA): TGTGCCAGCAGTGCCATGGAGAGCGGGGGGGTTTCCGGGGAGCTGTTTTTT.

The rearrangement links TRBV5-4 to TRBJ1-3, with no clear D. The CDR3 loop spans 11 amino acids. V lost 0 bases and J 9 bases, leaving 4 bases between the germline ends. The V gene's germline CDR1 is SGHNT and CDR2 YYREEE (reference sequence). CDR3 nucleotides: TGTGCCAGCAGCTTGGAAGCCACCATATATTTT. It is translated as CASSLEATIYF.